This paragraph covers one T cell receptor beta chain sequence. Antigen specificity is unknown. Trimming removed 5 bases from V and 0 bases from J; junction bases left unmatched: 2. Germline V gives CDR1 MNHNY, CDR2 SVGAGI (reference sequence). The CDR3 consists of 16 residues. The data are from a study of cytomegalovirus exposure and HLA in healthy donors. Turning to the study itself: A previous analysis identified fewer than 130 million unique TCR beta sequences derived from some 200 million T cells.

The PCR contained 60 Vbeta and 13 Jbeta primers. Sequenced by immunoSEQ multiplex PCR; TCRdb stores in-frame clones only, minus some. The sample has 95,000 to 150,000 clones. Broader study findings: The investigators catalogued some 160 TCR beta chains as cytomegalovirus-associated.

The TCR originated in a man aged 25-40 years in good health and CMV-seronegative. V and J are TRBV6-6 and TRBJ2-7; TRBD2 agrees at 15 bases. Sequencing was done on a sample of PBMCs. The CDR3: CASSGTSGRSSYEQYF. The CDR3 nucleotides are TGTGCCAGCAGTGGGACTAGCGGGAGGAGCTCCTACGAGCAGTACTTC.